This is a list of T cell receptor beta chains from one sample in a study of human T cells and chemical hapten exposure. TCRdb passed the 5' RACE reads through MiXCR, listing each CDR3 protein once. The data hold about 81,000 distinct CDR3 sequences, with more than 7% observed a single time. The receptors come from a male donor in good health. Each CDR3 is given with its conserved first and last residue. Fields, in order: CDR3 protein, CDR3 DNA, V gene, D gene, CDR3 length, clone size, J gene. The D gene is left open where the match is weak. Clone size is given for some rows only: seen once, a few or many times, or a class if the clone is expanded.

CDR3 protein: CASSLRLMDTDTQYF
CDR3 DNA: TGTGCCAGCAGTTTAAGACTAATGGACACAGATACGCAGTATTTT
V gene: TRBV12-3/TRBV12-4
D gene: -
CDR3 length: 15
clone size: many
J gene: TRBJ2-3

CDR3 protein: CASSQGGLNTEAFF
CDR3 DNA: TGCGCCAGCAGCCAAGGAGGCTTGAACACTGAAGCTTTCTTT
V gene: TRBV4-3
D gene: -
CDR3 length: 14
clone size: -
J gene: TRBJ1-1

CDR3 protein: CASSYSRPRDRDISGANVLTF
CDR3 DNA: TGTGCCAGCAGTTACTCGAGGCCCCGGGACAGGGATATCTCTGGGGCCAACGTCCTGACTTTC
V gene: TRBV6-5
D gene: TRBD1
CDR3 length: 21
clone size: -
J gene: TRBJ2-6

CDR3 protein: CSASSESTDTQYF
CDR3 DNA: TGCAGTGCTTCGAGCGAAAGCACAGATACGCAGTATTTT
V gene: TRBV20-1
D gene: -
CDR3 length: 13
clone size: many
J gene: TRBJ2-3

CDR3 protein: CSASAGQGNQPQHF
CDR3 DNA: TGCAGTGCTAGTGCCGGACAGGGTAATCAGCCCCAGCATTTT
V gene: TRBV20-1
D gene: TRBD1
CDR3 length: 14
clone size: many
J gene: TRBJ1-5

CDR3 protein: CASRTGNQPQHF
CDR3 DNA: TGTGCCAGTCGGACAGGCAATCAGCCCCAGCATTTT
V gene: TRBV12-3/TRBV12-4
D gene: -
CDR3 length: 12
clone size: many
J gene: TRBJ1-5

CDR3 protein: CSVEANGLATTDTQYF
CDR3 DNA: TGCAGCGTTGAAGCTAACGGACTAGCGACTACAGATACGCAGTATTTT
V gene: TRBV29-1
D gene: TRBD2
CDR3 length: 16
clone size: few
J gene: TRBJ2-3

CDR3 protein: CATHSGSSYNEQFF
CDR3 DNA: TGTGCCACTCATAGCGGGAGCTCCTACAATGAGCAGTTCTTC
V gene: TRBV10-3
D gene: TRBD2
CDR3 length: 14
clone size: -
J gene: TRBJ2-1

CDR3 protein: CASSLALQGPYEQYF
CDR3 DNA: TGTGCCAGCAGCTTAGCGCTACAGGGACCCTACGAGCAGTACTTC
V gene: TRBV7-2
D gene: -
CDR3 length: 15
clone size: -
J gene: TRBJ2-7

CDR3 protein: CASRRGRENTEAFF
CDR3 DNA: TGTGCCAGCAGGAGGGGGCGCGAGAACACTGAAGCTTTCTTT
V gene: TRBV2
D gene: TRBD1
CDR3 length: 14
clone size: few
J gene: TRBJ1-1

CDR3 protein: CASSPPTSGKNYEQYF
CDR3 DNA: TGTGCCAGCAGCCCACCGACTAGCGGGAAAAACTACGAGCAGTACTTC
V gene: TRBV7-2
D gene: TRBD2
CDR3 length: 16
clone size: -
J gene: TRBJ2-7

CDR3 protein: CASSYGPNEAFF
CDR3 DNA: TGTGCCAGCAGTTACGGACCCAATGAAGCTTTCTTT
V gene: TRBV6-2/TRBV6-3
D gene: -
CDR3 length: 12
clone size: -
J gene: TRBJ1-1

CDR3 protein: CASSLSAYSTDTQYF
CDR3 DNA: TGTGCCAGCAGTTTATCGGCGTACAGCACAGATACGCAGTATTTT
V gene: TRBV27
D gene: -
CDR3 length: 15
clone size: many
J gene: TRBJ2-3

CDR3 protein: CASSLVGQGKSETQYF
CDR3 DNA: TGTGCCAGCAGCTTAGTGGGACAGGGAAAATCAGAGACCCAGTACTTC
V gene: TRBV7-9
D gene: TRBD1
CDR3 length: 16
clone size: -
J gene: TRBJ2-5

CDR3 protein: CAISRVPYEQYF
CDR3 DNA: TGTGCCATCAGTAGGGTCCCCTACGAGCAGTACTTC
V gene: TRBV10-3
D gene: -
CDR3 length: 12
clone size: -
J gene: TRBJ2-7

CDR3 protein: CASSTGQRGEQFF
CDR3 DNA: TGTGCCAGCAGCACTGGACAGCGTGGTGAGCAGTTCTTC
V gene: TRBV5-4
D gene: -
CDR3 length: 13
clone size: -
J gene: TRBJ2-1

CDR3 protein: CASSLTGNSGANVLTF
CDR3 DNA: TGTGCCAGCAGCTTAACAGGGAACTCTGGGGCCAACGTCCTGACTTTC
V gene: TRBV7-8
D gene: -
CDR3 length: 16
clone size: -
J gene: TRBJ2-6

CDR3 protein: CASRAVGRQETQYF
CDR3 DNA: TGTGCCAGCAGAGCCGTCGGGCGCCAAGAGACCCAGTACTTC
V gene: TRBV7-6
D gene: -
CDR3 length: 14
clone size: -
J gene: TRBJ2-5

CDR3 protein: CASSLGLAGVRDEQFF
CDR3 DNA: TGCGCCAGCAGCTTGGGACTAGCGGGAGTAAGGGATGAGCAGTTCTTC
V gene: TRBV5-1
D gene: TRBD2
CDR3 length: 16
clone size: few
J gene: TRBJ2-1

CDR3 protein: CAISEKDSSCEQYF
CDR3 DNA: TGTGCCATCAGTGAGAAGGACAGCTCCTGCGAGCAGTACTTC
V gene: TRBV10-3
D gene: -
CDR3 length: 14
clone size: -
J gene: TRBJ2-7

CDR3 protein: CASSPHPGQDSNQPQHF
CDR3 DNA: TGTGCCAGCTCACCTCACCCCGGACAGGATAGCAATCAGCCCCAGCATTTT
V gene: TRBV18
D gene: TRBD1
CDR3 length: 17
clone size: -
J gene: TRBJ1-5

CDR3 protein: CASSQVPGGDYEQYF
CDR3 DNA: TGTGCCAGCAGCCAAGTACCAGGGGGGGACTACGAGCAGTACTTC
V gene: TRBV14
D gene: -
CDR3 length: 15
clone size: -
J gene: TRBJ2-7

CDR3 protein: CASRGTQNTGELFF
CDR3 DNA: TGTGCCAGCCGAGGGACGCAAAACACCGGGGAGCTGTTTTTT
V gene: TRBV6-1
D gene: -
CDR3 length: 14
clone size: many
J gene: TRBJ2-2

CDR3 protein: CASSLQGAVETQYF
CDR3 DNA: TGTGCCAGCAGCTTGCAGGGGGCTGTTGAGACCCAGTACTTC
V gene: TRBV5-4
D gene: TRBD1
CDR3 length: 14
clone size: -
J gene: TRBJ2-5

CDR3 protein: CASRGNEQFF
CDR3 DNA: TGTGCCAGCAGGGGCAATGAGCAGTTCTTC
V gene: TRBV12-3/TRBV12-4
D gene: -
CDR3 length: 10
clone size: few
J gene: TRBJ2-1

CDR3 protein: CSARKGGSVPDTQYF
CDR3 DNA: TGCAGTGCTCGTAAAGGGGGGAGCGTACCAGATACGCAGTATTTT
V gene: TRBV20-1
D gene: -
CDR3 length: 15
clone size: few
J gene: TRBJ2-3

CDR3 protein: CASSDGPFYYGYTF
CDR3 DNA: TGTGCCAGCAGTGACGGTCCCTTTTACTATGGCTACACCTTC
V gene: TRBV6-1
D gene: -
CDR3 length: 14
clone size: -
J gene: TRBJ1-2

CDR3 protein: CASSYYISGSRSNEQFF
CDR3 DNA: TGTGCCAGCAGTTACTATATTAGCGGGAGCCGAAGCAATGAGCAGTTCTTC
V gene: TRBV6-6
D gene: TRBD2
CDR3 length: 17
clone size: few
J gene: TRBJ2-1

CDR3 protein: CASSPKAGPWVAQYF
CDR3 DNA: TGTGCCAGCAGCCCAAAAGCGGGGCCCTGGGTGGCCCAGTACTTC
V gene: TRBV14
D gene: TRBD2
CDR3 length: 15
clone size: -
J gene: TRBJ2-5